The clone carrying this TCR beta chain was detected only a few times. The sample originates from a study of blood T cell repertoires in COVID-19. Study in general: The study drew acute and convalescent COVID-19 samples from the United States, Italy and Spain. T cells, B-cell-depleted T cells, or PBMCs provided the cDNA or gDNA that served as material.

V was clipped by 6 bases and J by 8 bases; unmatched bases: 15. The CDR3 contains 15 residues. Per the germline V gene, CDR1 is LNHDA and CDR2 is SQIVND (reference sequence). Authors' methods: Estimated nucleated cell counts came from reference gene primer amplification. TCRdb keeps only in-frame clones here, not all; method: immunoSEQ multiplex PCR. V and J calls and clone size come straight from that table; D and trimming were deduced from the DNA. Here the sample spans under 150,000 clones, less than 85% being singletons. The chain employs TRBV19 and TRBJ1-2; 7 bases line up with TRBD1. The sequence was obtained from a human donor in a cohort sampled during active COVID-19. The sequencing sample was made of peripheral blood. The CDR3 sequence: CASSTAARDSRGYTF. CDR3 DNA sequence: TGTGCCAGTAGCACCGCGGCCCGGGACAGTCGAGGCTACACCTTC.